This T cell receptor (beta chain) was obtained from a study of CD8 T cells in ankylosing spondylitis. Study results and caveats: Disease-associated clones were reportedly significantly overrepresented in matched ankylosing spondylitis synovial fluid.

One entry per CDR3 protein, called by TCRdb with MiXCR from the 5' RACE reads. Here the sample spans roughly 230,000 distinct CDR3 sequences, approximately 10% being singletons. About this clonotype itself: The antigen is unknown.

Germline V gene sequence: CDR1 SEHNR, CDR2 FQNEAQ (reference sequence). CDR3 length: 12 residues. The V and J ends lost 5 bases and 5 bases respectively, with 10 bases between them. The sequenced sample consisted of blood, either unsorted or a sorted T cell fraction (not recorded which). The receptor's source is a male donor with ankylosing spondylitis or in good health (not recorded which). This chain uses TRBV7-9 with TRBJ2-7; D is perhaps TRBD2 (5 bases). The CDR3 loop is CASSPTGNEQYF. CDR3 sequence (DNA): TGTGCCAGCAGCCCGACGGGGAACGAGCAGTACTTC.